The subject of this entry is one TCR beta chain. This clonotype was seen ten or more times. It lacks a known antigen. Base-call qualities are not available, and no considerably larger clone is one nucleotide away. Receptors were amplified or captured by PCR. Sequenced on an Illumina HiSeq 2500. To normalize quantification of the TCRbeta repertoire, the TCR libraries were built with molecular barcoding that relied on unique molecular identifiers. The public reads were run again by TCRdb, first through fastp at Q25 and then through MiXCR, and only productive beta chains were kept. Every CDR3 protein is listed once, alongside the most common genes and DNA of its rows. This sample comprises approximately 270,000 distinct CDR3 sequences, 9.9% of them detected only once. Of the sample, over 9.5% is held by the ten largest clones. The sample is drawn from a study of T-cell reconstitution after alpha-beta-depleted transplantation in children (dated by TCRdb to the mid-2010s). About the investigation overall: Using TCR repertoire profiling, the study followed T-cell immune reconstitution in a quantitative way in children after TCRalphabeta/CD19-depleted allogeneic hematopoietic cell transplantation.

CDR3 length: 14 amino acids, cysteine to phenylalanine. Of all the DNA, just the CDR3 is kept, 42 bases in frame from base 1. Looking up the germline V gene (reference sequence) yields CDR1 DFQATT and CDR2 SNEGSKA. Trimming at the junction amounts to 1 base on V and 0 bases on J, and the germline ends lie 7 bases apart. The sequence was obtained from a human donor who donated a stem cell graft to a child with SCID. Recombination linked TRBV20-1 to TRBJ2-1; no D gene can be assigned with confidence. The material was PBMCs from the stem cell graft donor, obtained from the stem cell graft. The CDR3 reads CSARAASSYNEQFF. The bases are TGCAGTGCTAGAGCCGCCAGCTCCTACAATGAGCAGTTCTTC.